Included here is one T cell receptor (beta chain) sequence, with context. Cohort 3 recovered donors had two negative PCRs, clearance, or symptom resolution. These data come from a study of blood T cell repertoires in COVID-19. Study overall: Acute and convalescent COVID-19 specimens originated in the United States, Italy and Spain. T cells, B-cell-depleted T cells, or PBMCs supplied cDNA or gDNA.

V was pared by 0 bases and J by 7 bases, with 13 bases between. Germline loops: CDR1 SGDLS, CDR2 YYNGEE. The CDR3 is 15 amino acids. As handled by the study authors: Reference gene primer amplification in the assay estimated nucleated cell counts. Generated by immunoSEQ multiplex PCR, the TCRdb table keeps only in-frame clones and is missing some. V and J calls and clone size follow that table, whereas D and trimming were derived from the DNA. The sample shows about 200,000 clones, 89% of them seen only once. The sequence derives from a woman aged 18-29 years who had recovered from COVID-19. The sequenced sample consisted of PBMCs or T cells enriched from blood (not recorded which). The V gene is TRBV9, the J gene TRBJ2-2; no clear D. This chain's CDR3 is CASSVGQFSVGELFF. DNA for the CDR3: TGTGCCAGCAGCGTAGGACAATTCTCAGTCGGGGAGCTGTTTTTT.